This T cell receptor (beta chain) stems from a study of cytomegalovirus exposure and HLA in healthy donors. Study context: A prior study identified 117 million unique TCR beta sequences from 150 million to 200 million T cells.

A few counts support this clone. Its cognate antigen is unknown. 13 Jbeta primers and 60 Vbeta primers were used for the PCR. Assay: immunoSEQ multiplex PCR; the TCRdb copy retains only in-frame clones and omits some. The sample lists fewer than 200,000 clones, about 10% seen once, with approximately 1.4% in the top ten. Study-level findings and limits: Associated with cytomegalovirus, according to the listing, were some 150 TCR beta chains. CMV antigen specificity was confirmed in vitro for a few CMV-associated chains.

This TCR derives from a woman in her twenties or thirties in good health and CMV-seropositive. Specimen: PBMCs.

The CDR3: CASSLGARTGYGYTF. The CDR3 DNA reads as TGTGCCAGCAGCTTAGGTGCGAGGACAGGGTATGGCTACACCTTC. The chain links TRBV7-9 to TRBJ1-2; 8 positions match TRBD1. Germline V lookup: CDR1 SEHNR, CDR2 FQNEAQ (reference sequence). The CDR3 extends over 15 amino acids. V was clipped by 1 base and J by 5 bases; unmatched bases: 6.